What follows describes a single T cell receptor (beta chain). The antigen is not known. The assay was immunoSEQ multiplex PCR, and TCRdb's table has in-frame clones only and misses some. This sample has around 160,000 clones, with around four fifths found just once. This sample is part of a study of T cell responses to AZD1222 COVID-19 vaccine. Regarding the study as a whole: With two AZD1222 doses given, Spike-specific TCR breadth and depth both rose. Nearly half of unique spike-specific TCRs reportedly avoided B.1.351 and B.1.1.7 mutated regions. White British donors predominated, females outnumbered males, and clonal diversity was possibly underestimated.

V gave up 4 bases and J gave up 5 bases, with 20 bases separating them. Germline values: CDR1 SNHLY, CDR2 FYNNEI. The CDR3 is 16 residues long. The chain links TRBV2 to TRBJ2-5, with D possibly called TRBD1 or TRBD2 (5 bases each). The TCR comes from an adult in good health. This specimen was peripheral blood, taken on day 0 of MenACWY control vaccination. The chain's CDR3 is CASSGGPLPRGETQYF. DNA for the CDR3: TGTGCCAGCAGTGGGGGACCTCTCCCTAGAGGGGAGACCCAGTACTTC.